This T cell receptor (beta chain) was identified in a study of T cells in Graves' hyperthyroidism and ophthalmopathy. Study results and caveats: Stable hyperthyroidism and ophthalmopathy were separated using 13 V-J signatures.

This clonotype has a handful of counts. As yet, its antigen is unknown. The sample, blood from the first hyperthyroidism diagnosis, precedes any ophthalmopathy symptoms. The authors obtained PBMCs from around 10 ml of fresh peripheral blood. There were TCR beta CDR3 regions amplified from RNA transcripts. HTBI primers were used for first-round RT-PCR of the TCR CDR3. Using its own MiXCR run on the multiplex PCR reads, TCRdb lists one record per CDR3 protein. The sample holds approximately 600,000 distinct CDR3 sequences, approximately 15% seen once. The CDR3 is 15 amino acids. Looked up from germline, CDR1 is KGHSH and CDR2 is LQKENI. Trimming removed 3 bases from V and 3 bases from J; junction bases left unmatched: 8.

This chain uses TRBV18 with TRBJ2-7; 7 nucleotides align to TRBD2. The sequence was obtained from a woman in her twenties or thirties with Graves' hyperthyroidism that later progressed to Graves' ophthalmopathy. Sequencing used blood. The CDR3 loop reads CASSPPRAGLYEQYF. The CDR3 bases are TGTGCCAGCTCACCCCCCCGAGCGGGGCTCTACGAGCAGTACTTC.